The present T cell receptor beta chain was sequenced within a study of OX40 agonist ivuxolimab in advanced cancers. Study context: Participants could have had prior anti-PD-1, anti-PD-L1 or anti-CTLA-4 therapy, and more than 35% had some. Of the patients, three showed partial responses, one with hepatocellular carcinoma and two with cutaneous melanoma.

Autoimmune disease history or systemic immunosuppression excluded patients. Some clones are missing from TCRdb's copy, which holds only in-frame ones; the method was immunoSEQ multiplex PCR. The sample has about 78,000 clones; approximately 84% are singletons. V shed 7 bases, J shed 10 bases, and the junction held 8 bases outside the gene matches. Germline CDR1 and CDR2: DFQATT and SNEGSKA (reference sequence). This CDR3 has 11 amino acids. Specimen: CD4+ or CD8+ T cells sorted from blood, collected in a trial of the OX40 agonist ivuxolimab. This chain uses TRBV20-1 with TRBJ1-1, with TRBD1 identical over 8 bases. The sequence was collected from an adult with an advanced solid tumor such as melanoma, head and neck, liver or kidney cancer. The CDR3 DNA follows: TGCAGTGGTTTGGACAGGGATAGAGCTTTCTTT. Its translation is CSGLDRDRAFF.